Presented here are 19 T cell receptor beta chains from one specimen sequenced in a study of immune evolution from preneoplasia to lung adenocarcinoma (dated by TCRdb to the early 2020s). Library preparation used the immunoSEQ multiplex PCR assay. The table was pulled from immuneACCESS by TCRdb, which kept in-frame rearrangements only. Such tables lose some clones; where checked, under half of the loss comes from unresolved V genes, and the rest has no known cause. This sample gives some 9,000 clones in total; just under 80% of them show up just once. The ten largest clones capture roughly an eighth of the sample. The sequenced material came from FFPE lung adenocarcinoma in situ tissue. Sample cell subset or site, as interpreted from the label and publication: preinvasive adenocarcinoma in situ (AIS). All receptors derive from an older person with lung adenocarcinoma.

CDR3 nucleotide sequence: TGTGCCAGCAGGTCGCGGGGTGGGTTAGGTGAGCCCCAGCATTTT. It specifies CASRSRGGLGEPQHF. J is TRBJ1-5 and V is TRBV7-2; D remains ambiguous. Between the trimmed V and J ends, which lost 6 bases and 8 bases, there was a span of 20 bases. The CDR3 sequence is 15 residues long. Germline assignment: CDR1 SGHTA and CDR2 FQGNSA.

In this sample, this clone turned up once. The rearrangement joins TRBV18 to TRBJ2-7, with 9 nucleotides matching TRBD2. After removal of 3 bases from V and 2 bases from J, the junction contained 20 bases not matched to a gene. The CDR3 loop spans 20 amino acids. CDR1 is KGHSH, CDR2 LQKENI, per germline. The CDR3 DNA sequence: TGTGCCAGCTCACCCCCGCCAGCGGGGGGAAACTATTTAGTTACCTACGAGCAGTACTTC. It specifies CASSPPPAGGNYLVTYEQYF.

The genes are TRBV2 and TRBJ2-5; no definite D call. The CDR3 consists of 15 residues. CDR1 SNHLY and CDR2 FYNNEI come from the germline V gene. The V gene lost 5 bases and the J gene lost 5 bases, with 18 bases spanning the gap. The CDR3: CASSLTDPITETQYF. CDR3 DNA: TGTGCCAGCAGTTTGACGGACCCAATTACGGAGACCCAGTACTTC.

V usage is TRBV2 and J usage is TRBJ2-3; D is uncertain. The CDR3 runs to 16 residues. V was trimmed by 2 bases and J by 2 bases, leaving 14 bases between them. CDR1 is SNHLY and CDR2 is FYNNEI in the germline V gene. The CDR3 DNA reads TGTGCCAGCAGTGAAAAGGGTTTTAAAGACACAGATACGCAGTATTTT. Encoded protein: CASSEKGFKDTDTQYF. Complete variable domain (other parts from reference TRBV2 and TRBJ2-3): EPEVTQTPSHQVTQMGQEVILRCVPISNHLYFYWYRQILGQKVEFLVSFYNNEISEKSEIFDDQFSVERPDGSNFTLKIRSTKLEDSAMYFCASSEKGFKDTDTQYFGPGTRLTVL.

The V and J genes are TRBV6-4 and TRBJ1-1, with 7 bases matching TRBD1. The CDR3 consists of 13 residues. The germline gives CDR1 MRHNA, CDR2 SNTAGT. Trimming at V came to 6 bases and at J to 5 bases, leaving 6 bases not matched to a gene. The CDR3 DNA reads TGTGCCAGCAGACGGGACAGTTGGACTGAAGCTTTCTTT. Encoded protein: CASRRDSWTEAFF.

This clone was seen once. At the DNA level, this CDR3 is encoded by other sequences in the same sample as well. V usage is TRBV15 and J usage is TRBJ2-5; 8 nucleotides match TRBD2. Trimming took 6 bases from V and 5 from J; bases not matched to a gene: 11. This CDR3 is 15 amino acids long. Germline CDR1 LNHNV, CDR2 YYDKDF (reference sequence). The CDR3: CATSKRPGGLETQYF. In nucleotides, the CDR3 is TGTGCCACCAGTAAAAGACCGGGGGGGTTGGAGACCCAGTACTTC.

DNA for the CDR3: TGCGCCAGCAGCCAGGGTAGCGGGGGAAAACCCTACGAGCAGTACTTC. Amino acid sequence: CASSQGSGGKPYEQYF. The chain employs TRBV4-1 and TRBJ2-7, with 9 nucleotides matching TRBD2. CDR3 size: 16 residues. V gave up 3 bases and J gave up 2 bases; unmatched junction bases: 8. Per the germline V gene, CDR1 is MGHRA and CDR2 is YSYEKL.

This clone was counted a few times. This chain uses TRBV18 with TRBJ1-4, with D uncertain. CDR3 length: 15 amino acids. Germline V gene sequence: CDR1 KGHSH, CDR2 LQKENI. Trimming removed 2 bases at V and 7 bases at J, with 14 bases between. The CDR3 spells CASSPEGNPSEKLFF. Here the CDR3 DNA reads TGTGCCAGCTCACCAGAGGGAAACCCATCTGAAAAACTGTTTTTT.

This chain uses TRBV9 with TRBJ1-3, with 8 bases matching TRBD1. Germline V gene lookup returns CDR1 SGDLS and CDR2 YYNGEE. This CDR3 comprises 15 residues. The trim removed 4 bases at V and 4 bases at J, leaving 7 bases unmatched. The CDR3 is CASSPLGQGGNTIYF. CDR3 in DNA: TGTGCCAGCAGCCCGCTCGGACAGGGAGGAAACACCATATATTTT.

The chain couples TRBV11-2 to TRBJ2-1; TRBD1 matches 9 bases. The CDR3 has 16 residues. Trimming cost V 1 base and J 3 bases; bases outside gene matches: 4. The germline V gene has CDR1 SGHAT and CDR2 FQNNGV. The CDR3 nucleotides are TGTGCCAGCAGCTTAGTTATGGGACAGGGCTACAATGAGCAGTTCTTC. As protein: CASSLVMGQGYNEQFF.

The chain employs TRBV19 and TRBJ1-5; tentative D call: TRBD1 (6 bases). Germline V gene data show CDR1 as LNHDA and CDR2 as SQIVND (reference sequence). The CDR3 totals 9 residues. The germline V and J ends were trimmed by 6 bases and 15 bases, with 9 bases remaining between them. The CDR3 sequence: CASSDRRHF. The CDR3 DNA sequence: TGTGCCAGTAGCGACAGGAGGCATTTT.

The chain links TRBV9 to TRBJ2-7; 13 bases line up with TRBD2. The CDR3 has 15 amino acids. J gave up 5 bases and V 4 bases, and 6 bases lay outside the gene matches. The germline CDR1 and CDR2 sequences are SGDLS and YYNGEE. CDR3 sequence reads: CASSSTGLAGNEQYF. The CDR3 nucleotides read TGTGCCAGCAGCTCGACGGGACTAGCGGGGAACGAGCAGTACTTC. Combining the CDR3 with reference TRBV9 and TRBJ2-7 gives the whole variable domain DSGVTQTPKHLITATGQRVTLRCSPRSGDLSVYWYQQSLDQGLQFLIQYYNGEERAKGNILERFSAQQFPDLHSELNLSSLELGDSALYFCASSSTGLAGNEQYFGPGTRLTVT.

This rearrangement joins TRBV7-2 to TRBJ2-1, with 7 bases matching TRBD1. CDR3 length equals 14 residues. The V gene end was trimmed by 5 bases and the J gene end by 6 bases; junction bases not matched to a gene: 7. Germline V gene sequence: CDR1 SGHTA, CDR2 FQGNSA. The CDR3 loop reads CASSPLTGINEQFF. CDR3 bases: TGTGCCAGCAGCCCTCTGACAGGGATCAATGAGCAGTTCTTC.

The chain combines TRBV16 with TRBJ1-5; 7 bases align to TRBD1. Germline V gene lookup returns CDR1 KGHSY and CDR2 FQNENV. J gave up 4 bases and V 0 bases, and 9 bases lay outside the gene matches. This CDR3 has 17 residues. CDR3 amino acids: CASSQSSEGTENQPQHF. DNA for the CDR3: TGTGCCAGCAGCCAATCGTCTGAAGGGACAGAAAATCAGCCCCAGCATTTT.

This clone was picked up a small number of times. The chain has TRBV27 and TRBJ1-1, with D possibly being TRBD1 (5 bases). The V gene's germline CDR1 is MNHEY and CDR2 SMNVEV (reference sequence). V lost 4 bases, J lost 4 bases, and 10 bases lay in between. The CDR3 contains 13 residues. The CDR3 region has the DNA TGTGCCAGCAGTTCAGGGTTGGGCACTGAAGCTTTCTTT. Its protein product is CASSSGLGTEAFF.

This chain uses TRBV19 with TRBJ1-2; weak D call: TRBD1 (5 bases). CDR3 length equals 16 residues. Trimming removed 9 bases from V and 0 bases from J, with 20 bases in between. Germline V gene data show CDR1 as LNHDA and CDR2 as SQIVND (reference sequence). This chain's CDR3 is CARRNPDRLPNYGYTF. Written as DNA, the CDR3 is TGTGCCAGAAGAAATCCCGACAGATTACCTAACTATGGCTACACCTTC.

The chain carries TRBV28 and TRBJ1-4; unclear D gene. The V gene's germline CDR1 is MDHEN and CDR2 SYDVKM. CDR3 length: 13 amino acids. V was trimmed by 3 bases and J by 7 bases, leaving 9 bases between them. CDR3 region: CASSFSPGEKLFF. The CDR3 nucleotides read TGTGCCAGCAGTTTCTCTCCTGGTGAAAAACTGTTTTTT.

The V call is TRBV5-6, the J call TRBJ2-5; perhaps TRBD2 as D (7 bases). Germline loops: CDR1 SGHDT, CDR2 YYEEEE. V gave up 0 bases and J gave up 5 bases, with 14 bases separating them. The CDR3 extends over 15 amino acids. The CDR3 spells CASSLAGGAAETQYF. For the CDR3, the DNA is TGTGCCAGCAGCTTGGCTGGGGGGGCCGCGGAGACCCAGTACTTC. Together with reference TRBV5-6 and TRBJ2-5, the CDR3 gives the full variable domain: DAGVTQSPTHLIKTRGQQVTLRCSPKSGHDTVSWYQQALGQGPQFIFQYYEEEERQRGNFPDRFSGHQFPNYSSELNVNALLLGDSALYLCASSLAGGAAETQYFGPGTRLLVL.

By sample share, this clone is large (0.1 to 1%). The V call is TRBV18, the J call TRBJ2-3; D call uncertain. This CDR3 comprises 12 residues. V was trimmed by 5 bases and J by 6 bases, leaving 9 bases between them. Germline CDR1 KGHSH, CDR2 LQKENI. The CDR3: CASSTTADTQYF. The CDR3 DNA reads as TGTGCCAGCTCAACTACGGCCGATACGCAGTATTTT.